This T cell receptor (beta chain) is from a study of CD8+ T cells in alopecia areata. Background on the study: Patients in the treated group were given tofacitinib by mouth, 5 to 10 mg twice a day. General study results and limits: Higher clonality than in normal scalp was seen in lesional scalp, especially alopecia totalis/universalis. TCR sharing was clearer in mice than between patients, perhaps partly owing to patient HLA diversity.

Specimens obtained from alopecia areata patients comprised lesional scalp punch biopsies and peripheral blood. RNA, once extracted, was reverse transcribed into cDNA for use as the sequencing template. Libraries were prepared by immunoSEQ multiplex PCR; TCRdb keeps only in-frame clonotypes and omits some of them. This table has about 200,000 clones, about three fifths appearing once. The V gene lost 2 bases and the J gene lost 4 bases, with 13 bases spanning the gap. From germline, CDR1 is SGHRS and CDR2 YFSETQ. The CDR3 covers 15 residues. To note about this clone: Its antigen is currently unknown.

The receptor's source is a human donor with alopecia areata. Sequenced here: CD4+ T cells sorted from blood, sampled at week 0. This chain uses TRBV5-1 with TRBJ2-1; the D gene is possibly TRBD1 (5 bases). CDR3 residues: CASSLDRADYNEQFF. The CDR3 bases are TGCGCCAGCAGCTTAGACAGAGCCGATTACAATGAGCAGTTCTTC.